This TCR beta chain originates from a study of regulatory and conventional T cells in RAG deficiency. TCRdb keeps only in-frame clones here, not all; method: immunoSEQ multiplex PCR. The sample lists some 28,000 clones; around nine tenths were seen once. CDR3 length: 16 amino acids. Germline V gene lookup returns CDR1 SGHRS and CDR2 YFSETQ. Trimming cost V 3 bases and J 7 bases, with 20 bases left between them. The sorted regulatory T cells were CD4+, CD25-high and CD127-low, with genomic DNA sequenced. These data also featured in a second study, about regulatory T cells. That study reports: Amplification used 52 TRBV primers and 13 TRBJ primers.

The chain employs TRBV5-1 and TRBJ2-1, with D tentatively TRBD1 (6 bases). The source is a human donor in good health. What was sequenced was Tregs sorted from blood. The CDR3 bases are TGCGCCAGCAGCTCCGCGCCAATTGAACAGGGTAATGAGCAGTTCTTC. Its protein is CASSSAPIEQGNEQFF.